This T cell receptor (beta chain) was recorded in a study of CD8 T cells in Susac syndrome. Study information: Sequenced Susac syndrome patients included about six with clinically active disease and fewer than 10 in remission.

CDR1 and CDR2 from the germline V gene are SQVTM and ANQGSEA. V lost 8 bases and J lost 2, with 16 bases in between. CDR3 length: 13 residues. RNA in amounts of about 0.5 to 1 ug was reverse transcribed with random hexamers. The amplification used immunoSEQ multiplex PCR on TCR beta CDR3; it spanned 54 Vbeta and 13 Jbeta. In TCRdb, the immunoSEQ multiplex PCR reads were re-called with MiXCR into one record per CDR3 protein. The table includes more than 80,000 distinct CDR3 sequences, approximately 93% detected once. Study-wide points: Total CD8+ and CD8+ TEMRA repertoires contained 15 to 20 and five Susac-specific public clones, respectively.

Comments on this clonotype: No antigen is known for it.

Negative isolation yielded CD4+ and CD8+ T cells, and FACS enriched TEMRA cells. The origin of this receptor is a human donor with Susac syndrome. Sequencing was done on a sample of CD8+ T cells from PBMCs. V is TRBV29-1 and J is TRBJ2-7, with D perhaps matching TRBD1 or TRBD2 (5 bases each). The CDR3 DNA is TGCAGCACAACGGGTGGGGGTACCTACGAGCAGTACTTC. As protein: CSTTGGGTYEQYF.